This T cell receptor (beta chain) comes out of a study of cytomegalovirus exposure and HLA in healthy donors. Study context: For the approximately 430 genotyped donors, 65% to 90% fell within the Caucasian-associated ancestry cluster.

V gave up 2 bases and J gave up 7 bases, with 11 bases separating them. Germline CDR1 and CDR2: GTSNPN and SVGIG (reference sequence). This CDR3 comprises 12 residues. Whole-study results and caveats: Presence/absence analyses assumed roughly uniform sequencing depth across donors. The authors confirmed in vitro that a few CMV-associated chains were specific for CMV antigens.

The PCR was carried out with 60 Vbeta primers and 13 Jbeta primers. Authors' processing steps: It was a later analysis that counted about 80 million unique TCR beta chains, of which about 10 million were shared. Produced via immunoSEQ multiplex PCR; TCRdb's table is partial and in-frame only. V, J and clone size derive from that table, while D and trimming were established from the DNA sequence. The repertoire has 210,000 or so clones, over 75% of them found once; the top ten carry around 0.44%. Comment on this clone: As yet, its antigen is unknown.

Material for sequencing was PBMCs. The rearrangement uses TRBV30 and TRBJ1-1; D uncertain. The TCR sequence derives from a boy under 18 in good health and CMV-seronegative. The CDR3: CAWSIVPGEAFF. The DNA for the CDR3 is TGTGCCTGGAGTATAGTTCCGGGTGAAGCTTTCTTT.